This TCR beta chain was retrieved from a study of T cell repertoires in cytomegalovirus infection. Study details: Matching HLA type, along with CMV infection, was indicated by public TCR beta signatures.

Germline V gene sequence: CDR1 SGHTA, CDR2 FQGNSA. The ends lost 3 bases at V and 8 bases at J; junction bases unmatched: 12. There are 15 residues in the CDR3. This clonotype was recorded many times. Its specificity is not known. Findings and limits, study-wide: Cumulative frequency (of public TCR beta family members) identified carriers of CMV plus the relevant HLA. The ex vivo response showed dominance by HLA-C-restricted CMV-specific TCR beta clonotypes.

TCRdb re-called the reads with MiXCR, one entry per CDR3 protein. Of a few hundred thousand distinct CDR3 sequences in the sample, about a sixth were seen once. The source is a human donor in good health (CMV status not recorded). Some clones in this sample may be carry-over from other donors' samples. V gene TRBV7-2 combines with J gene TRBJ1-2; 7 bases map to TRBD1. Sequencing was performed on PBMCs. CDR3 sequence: CASSLGTVGHAGYTF. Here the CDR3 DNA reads TGTGCCAGCAGCTTGGGGACAGTTGGGCACGCCGGCTACACCTTC. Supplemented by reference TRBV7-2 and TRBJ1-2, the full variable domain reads GAGVSQSPSNKVTEKGKDVELRCDPISGHTALYWYRQSLGQGLEFLIYFQGNSAPDKSGLPSDRFSAERTGGSVSTLTIQRTQQEDSAVYLCASSLGTVGHAGYTFGSGTRLTVV.